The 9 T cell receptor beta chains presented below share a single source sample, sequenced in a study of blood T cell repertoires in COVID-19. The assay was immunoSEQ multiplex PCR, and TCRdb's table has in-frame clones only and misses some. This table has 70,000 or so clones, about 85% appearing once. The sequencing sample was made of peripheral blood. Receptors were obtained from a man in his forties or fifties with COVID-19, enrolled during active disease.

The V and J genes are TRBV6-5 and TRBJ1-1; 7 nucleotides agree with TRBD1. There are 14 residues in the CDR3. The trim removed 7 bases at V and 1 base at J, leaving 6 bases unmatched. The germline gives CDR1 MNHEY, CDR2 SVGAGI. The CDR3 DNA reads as TGTGCCAGCACCCGGGACAGATCGAACACTGAAGCTTTCTTT. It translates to CASTRDRSNTEAFF.

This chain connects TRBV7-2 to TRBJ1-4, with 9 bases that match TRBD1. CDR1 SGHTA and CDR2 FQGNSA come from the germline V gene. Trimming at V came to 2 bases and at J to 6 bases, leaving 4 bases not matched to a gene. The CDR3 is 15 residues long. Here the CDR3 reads CASSLMGTGYEKLFF. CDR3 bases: TGTGCCAGCAGCTTAATGGGGACAGGGTATGAAAAACTGTTTTTT.

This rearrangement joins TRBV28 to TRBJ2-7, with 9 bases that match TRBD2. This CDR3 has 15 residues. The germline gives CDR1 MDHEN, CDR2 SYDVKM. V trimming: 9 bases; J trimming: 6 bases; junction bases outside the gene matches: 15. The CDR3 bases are TGTGCCAGTGAGGGTAGCGGGAGCATGTCAAGCGAGCAGTACTTC. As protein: CASEGSGSMSSEQYF.

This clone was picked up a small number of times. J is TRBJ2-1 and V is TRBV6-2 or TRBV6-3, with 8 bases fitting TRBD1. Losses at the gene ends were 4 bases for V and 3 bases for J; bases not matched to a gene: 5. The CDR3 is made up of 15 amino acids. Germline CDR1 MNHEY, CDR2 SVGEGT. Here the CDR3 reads CASSFGQGHYNEQFF. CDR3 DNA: TGTGCCAGCAGTTTTGGACAGGGACACTACAATGAGCAGTTCTTC.

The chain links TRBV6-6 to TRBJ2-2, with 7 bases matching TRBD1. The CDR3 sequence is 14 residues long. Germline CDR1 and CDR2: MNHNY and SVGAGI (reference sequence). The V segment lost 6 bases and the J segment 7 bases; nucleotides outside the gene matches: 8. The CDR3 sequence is CASSLTGASGELFF. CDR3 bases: TGTGCCAGCAGCTTAACAGGGGCCAGCGGGGAGCTGTTTTTT.

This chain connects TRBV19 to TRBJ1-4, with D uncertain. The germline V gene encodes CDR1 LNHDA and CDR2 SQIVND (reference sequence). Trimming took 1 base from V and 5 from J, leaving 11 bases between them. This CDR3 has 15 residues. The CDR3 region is CASSIARGRNEKLFF. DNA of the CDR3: TGTGCCAGTAGTATAGCACGGGGAAGGAATGAAAAACTGTTTTTT.

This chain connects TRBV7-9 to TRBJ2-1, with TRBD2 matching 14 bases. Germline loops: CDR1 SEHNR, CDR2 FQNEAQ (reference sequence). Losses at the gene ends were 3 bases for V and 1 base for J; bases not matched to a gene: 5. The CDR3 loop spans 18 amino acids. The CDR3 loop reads CASSFRWTSGRSYNEQFF. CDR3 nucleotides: TGTGCCAGCAGCTTCCGCTGGACTAGCGGGAGGTCCTACAATGAGCAGTTCTTC.

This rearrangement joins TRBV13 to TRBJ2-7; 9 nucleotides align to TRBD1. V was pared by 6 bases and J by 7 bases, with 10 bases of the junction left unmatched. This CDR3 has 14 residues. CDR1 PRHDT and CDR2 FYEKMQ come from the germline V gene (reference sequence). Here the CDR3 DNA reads TGTGCCAGCAGGCCAGGACAGGGGTCCGGGGAGCAGTACTTC. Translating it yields CASRPGQGSGEQYF.

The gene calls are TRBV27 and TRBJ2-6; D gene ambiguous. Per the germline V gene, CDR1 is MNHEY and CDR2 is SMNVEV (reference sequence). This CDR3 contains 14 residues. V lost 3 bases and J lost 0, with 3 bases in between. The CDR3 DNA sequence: TGTGCCAGCAGTTTCGTCTCTGGGGCCAACGTCCTGACTTTC. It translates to CASSFVSGANVLTF.